This entry features one TCR beta chain sequence. The CDR3 is 16 residues long. V lost 0 bases to trimming and J lost 0 bases; unmatched junction nucleotides: 2. Germline CDR1 LGHNA, CDR2 YSLEER. The data derive from a study of blood T cell repertoires in COVID-19. Across the whole study: COVID-19 samples, acute and convalescent, were from the United States, Italy and Spain.

In the original workflow: How many nucleated cells were present was estimated from reference gene primer amplification. The method was immunoSEQ multiplex PCR; TCRdb's version includes in-frame clones alone and lacks a portion of them. The V and J calls and the clone size are those of that table, but D and trimming were determined from the DNA. The sample holds 200,000 to 250,000 clones, roughly 88% seen once. The sequenced sample consisted of peripheral blood. The sequence was obtained from a man younger than 35 with active or convalescent COVID-19. This chain connects TRBV4-3 to TRBJ2-1; 7 bases agree with TRBD2. The CDR3 DNA reads as TGCGCCAGCAGCCAAGAGTGGGGGGGCTCCTACAATGAGCAGTTCTTC. This gives the protein CASSQEWGGSYNEQFF.